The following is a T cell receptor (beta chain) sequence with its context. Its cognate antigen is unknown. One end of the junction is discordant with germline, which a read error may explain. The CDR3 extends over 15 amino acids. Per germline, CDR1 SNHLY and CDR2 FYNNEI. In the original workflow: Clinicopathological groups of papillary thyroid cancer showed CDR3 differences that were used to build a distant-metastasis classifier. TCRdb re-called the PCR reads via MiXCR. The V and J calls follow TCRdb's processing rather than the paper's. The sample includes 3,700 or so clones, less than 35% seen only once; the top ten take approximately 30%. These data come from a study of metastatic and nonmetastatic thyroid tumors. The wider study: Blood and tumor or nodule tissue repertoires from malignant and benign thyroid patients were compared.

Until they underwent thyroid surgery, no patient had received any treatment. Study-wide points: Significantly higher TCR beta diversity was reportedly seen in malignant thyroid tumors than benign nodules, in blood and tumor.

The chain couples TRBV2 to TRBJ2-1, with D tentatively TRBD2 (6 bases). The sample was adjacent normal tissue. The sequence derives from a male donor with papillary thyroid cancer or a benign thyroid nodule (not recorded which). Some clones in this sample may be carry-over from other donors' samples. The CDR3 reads CASSEPRGIYDEEFF. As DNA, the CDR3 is TGTGCCAGCAGTGAACCTCGCGGGATTTACGATGAGGAGTTCTTC.